The T cell receptor (beta chain) under discussion was sequenced for a study of T cell changes during pregnancy in multiple sclerosis (dated by TCRdb to between 2019 and 2020). About the investigation overall: In women with multiple sclerosis, the researchers looked at how the T cell repertoire shifted as pregnancy progressed.

In the case of this clone: This clone's antigen is unknown. Qualities for individual bases were not recorded, and no much larger clone is one base off.

To prepare the library, the immunoSEQ multiplex PCR assay was applied. In its TCRdb copy, this immuneACCESS table keeps in-frame sequences only and misses some clones. Where compared with another copy, unresolved V genes explain less than half of these, and the others have no known cause. The sample table records fewer than 15,000 clones; 85% to 90% of these occur just once. The ten largest clones take up approximately 13% of the sample. V lost 5 bases and J lost 3 bases, and the count of bases not matched to a germline gene is 6. The CDR3 holds 15 amino acids from the cysteine to the phenylalanine. The DNA shown is the 45-base CDR3, in frame from base 1. Looking up the germline V gene (reference sequence) yields CDR1 SEHNR and CDR2 FQNEAQ.

The TCR comes from a female donor in good health, enrolled as a control in a pregnancy study. Sequenced here: CD8+ T cells from peripheral blood mononuclear cells, sampled after pregnancy. The chain employs TRBV7-9 and TRBJ2-2, and TRBD1 matches 7 of the central bases. The nucleotide sequence is TGTGCCAGCAGCGCCCGACAGGGCTACACCGGGGAGCTGTTTTTT. This encodes CASSARQGYTGELFF.